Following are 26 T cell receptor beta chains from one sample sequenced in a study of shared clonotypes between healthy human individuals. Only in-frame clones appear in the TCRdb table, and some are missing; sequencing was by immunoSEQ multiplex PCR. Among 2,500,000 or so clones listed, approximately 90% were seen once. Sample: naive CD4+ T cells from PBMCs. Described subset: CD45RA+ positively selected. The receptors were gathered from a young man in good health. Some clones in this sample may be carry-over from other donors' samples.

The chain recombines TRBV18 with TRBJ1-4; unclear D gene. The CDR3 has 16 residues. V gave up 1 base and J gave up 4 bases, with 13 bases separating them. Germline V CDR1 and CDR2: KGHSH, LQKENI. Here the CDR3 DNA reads TGTGCCAGCTCACCACAGAGAGGGCGGAATAATGAAAAACTGTTTTTT. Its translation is CASSPQRGRNNEKLFF.

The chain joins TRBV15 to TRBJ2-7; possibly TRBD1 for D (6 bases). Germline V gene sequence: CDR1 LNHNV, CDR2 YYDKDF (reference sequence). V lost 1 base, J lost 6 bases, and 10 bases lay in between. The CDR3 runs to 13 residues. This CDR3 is CATSRVGAPEQYF. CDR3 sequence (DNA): TGTGCCACCAGCAGAGTGGGGGCTCCCGAGCAGTACTTC.

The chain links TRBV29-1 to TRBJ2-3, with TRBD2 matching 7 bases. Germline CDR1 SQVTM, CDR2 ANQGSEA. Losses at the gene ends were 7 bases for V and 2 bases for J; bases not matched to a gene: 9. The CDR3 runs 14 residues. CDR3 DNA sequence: TGCAGCGGTACGGGAGGTGGTATCACAGATACGCAGTATTTT. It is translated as CSGTGGGITDTQYF.

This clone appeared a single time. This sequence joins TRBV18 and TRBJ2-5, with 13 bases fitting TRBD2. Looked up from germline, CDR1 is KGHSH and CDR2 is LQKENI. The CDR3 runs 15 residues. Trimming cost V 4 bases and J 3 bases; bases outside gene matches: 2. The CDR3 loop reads CASSLLAGGEETQYF. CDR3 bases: TGTGCCAGCTCACTACTAGCGGGAGGGGAAGAGACCCAGTACTTC.

Here the CDR3 reads CAISRSRDRGQNTEAFF. The CDR3 coding sequence is TGTGCCATCAGCCGCTCCCGGGACAGGGGGCAGAACACTGAAGCTTTCTTT. The chain employs TRBV10-3 and TRBJ1-1; 12 bases match TRBD1. The V gene end was trimmed by 6 bases and the J gene end by 1 base; junction bases not matched to a gene: 9. The CDR3 has 17 amino acids. The germline CDR1 and CDR2 sequences are ENHRY and SYGVKD.

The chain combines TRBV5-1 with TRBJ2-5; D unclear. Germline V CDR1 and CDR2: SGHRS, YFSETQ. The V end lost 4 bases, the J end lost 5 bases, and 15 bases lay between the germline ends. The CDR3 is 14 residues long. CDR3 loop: CASSGSGMGETQYF. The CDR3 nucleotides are TGCGCCAGCAGCGGATCAGGTATGGGCGAGACCCAGTACTTC.

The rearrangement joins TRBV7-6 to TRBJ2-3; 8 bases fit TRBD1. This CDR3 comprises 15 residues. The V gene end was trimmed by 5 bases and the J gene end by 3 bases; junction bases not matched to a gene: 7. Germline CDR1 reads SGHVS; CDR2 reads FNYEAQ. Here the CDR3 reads CASSLGQGETDTQYF. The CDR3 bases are TGTGCCAGCAGCCTAGGACAGGGAGAAACAGATACGCAGTATTTT.

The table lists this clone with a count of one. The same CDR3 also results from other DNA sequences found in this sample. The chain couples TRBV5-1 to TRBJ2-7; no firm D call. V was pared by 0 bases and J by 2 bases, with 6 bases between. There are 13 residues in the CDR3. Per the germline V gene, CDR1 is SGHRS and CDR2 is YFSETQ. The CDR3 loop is CASSLAATYEQYF. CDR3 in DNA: TGCGCCAGCAGCTTGGCGGCCACCTACGAGCAGTACTTC. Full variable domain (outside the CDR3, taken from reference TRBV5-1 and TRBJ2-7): KAGVTQTPRYLIKTRGQQVTLSCSPISGHRSVSWYQQTPGQGLQFLFEYFSETQRNKGNFPGRFSGRQFSNSRSEMNVSTLELGDSALYLCASSLAATYEQYFGPGTRLTVT.

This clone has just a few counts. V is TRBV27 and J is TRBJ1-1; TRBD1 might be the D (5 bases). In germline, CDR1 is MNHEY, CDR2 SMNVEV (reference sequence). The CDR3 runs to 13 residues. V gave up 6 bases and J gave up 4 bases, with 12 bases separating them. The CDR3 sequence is CASRTRGGTEAFF. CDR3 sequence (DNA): TGTGCCAGCAGGACCCGGGGGGGCACTGAAGCTTTCTTT.

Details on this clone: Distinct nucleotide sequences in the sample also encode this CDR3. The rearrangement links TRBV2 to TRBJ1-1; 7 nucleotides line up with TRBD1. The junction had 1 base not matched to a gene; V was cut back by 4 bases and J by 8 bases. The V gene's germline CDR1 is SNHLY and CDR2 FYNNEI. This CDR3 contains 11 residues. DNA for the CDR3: TGTGCCAGCAGTGGGACAGGCGAAGCTTTCTTT. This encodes CASSGTGEAFF. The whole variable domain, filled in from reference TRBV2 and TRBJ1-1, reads EPEVTQTPSHQVTQMGQEVILRCVPISNHLYFYWYRQILGQKVEFLVSFYNNEISEKSEIFDDQFSVERPDGSNFTLKIRSTKLEDSAMYFCASSGTGEAFFGQGTRLTVV.

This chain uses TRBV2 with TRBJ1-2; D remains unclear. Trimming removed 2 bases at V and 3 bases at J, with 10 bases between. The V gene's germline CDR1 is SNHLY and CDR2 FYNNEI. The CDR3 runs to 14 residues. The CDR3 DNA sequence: TGTGCCAGCAGTGAAACCTGGGCCTACTATGGCTACACCTTC. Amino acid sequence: CASSETWAYYGYTF.

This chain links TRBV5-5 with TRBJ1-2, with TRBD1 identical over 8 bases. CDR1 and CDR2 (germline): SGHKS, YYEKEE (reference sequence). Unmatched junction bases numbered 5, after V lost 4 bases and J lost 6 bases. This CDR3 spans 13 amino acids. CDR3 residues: CASSTGQGDGYTF. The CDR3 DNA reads TGTGCCAGCAGCACCGGACAGGGAGATGGCTACACCTTC. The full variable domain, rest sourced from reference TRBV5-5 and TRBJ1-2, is DAGVTQSPTHLIKTRGQQVTLRCSPISGHKSVSWYQQVLGQGPQFIFQYYEKEERGRGNFPDRFSARQFPNYSSELNVNALLLGDSALYLCASSTGQGDGYTFGSGTRLTVV.

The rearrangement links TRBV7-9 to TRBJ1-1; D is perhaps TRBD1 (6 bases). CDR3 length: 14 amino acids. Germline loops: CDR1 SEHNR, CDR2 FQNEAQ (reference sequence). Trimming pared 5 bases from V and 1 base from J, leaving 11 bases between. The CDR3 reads CASSPGQRNTEAFF. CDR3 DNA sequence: TGTGCCAGCAGCCCCGGACAGAGGAACACTGAAGCTTTCTTT.

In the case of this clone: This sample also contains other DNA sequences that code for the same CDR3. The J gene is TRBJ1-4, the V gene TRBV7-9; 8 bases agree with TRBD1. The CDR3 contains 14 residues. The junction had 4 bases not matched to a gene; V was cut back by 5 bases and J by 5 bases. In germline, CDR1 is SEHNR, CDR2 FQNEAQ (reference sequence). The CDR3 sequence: CASSPGQGNEKLFF. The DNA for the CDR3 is TGTGCCAGCAGCCCAGGACAGGGCAATGAAAAACTGTTTTTT.

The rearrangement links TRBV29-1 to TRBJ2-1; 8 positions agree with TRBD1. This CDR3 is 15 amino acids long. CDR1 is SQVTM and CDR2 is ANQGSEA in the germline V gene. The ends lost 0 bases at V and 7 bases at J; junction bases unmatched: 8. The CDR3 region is CSVEESRGRWNEQFF. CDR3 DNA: TGCAGCGTTGAAGAGAGCAGGGGGCGCTGGAATGAGCAGTTCTTC.

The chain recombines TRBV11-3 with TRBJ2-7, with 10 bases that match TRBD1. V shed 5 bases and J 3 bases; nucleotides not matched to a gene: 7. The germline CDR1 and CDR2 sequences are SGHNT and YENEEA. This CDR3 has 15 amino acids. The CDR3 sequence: CASSAGQGVSYEQYF. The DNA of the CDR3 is TGTGCCAGCAGCGCCGGACAGGGGGTAAGCTACGAGCAGTACTTC.

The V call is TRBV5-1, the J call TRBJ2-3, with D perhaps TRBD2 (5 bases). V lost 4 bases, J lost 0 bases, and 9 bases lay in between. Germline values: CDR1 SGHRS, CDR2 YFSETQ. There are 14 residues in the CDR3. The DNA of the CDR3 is TGCGCCAGCAGCGAAGGACTGAGCACAGATACGCAGTATTTT. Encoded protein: CASSEGLSTDTQYF. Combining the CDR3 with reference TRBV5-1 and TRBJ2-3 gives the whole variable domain KAGVTQTPRYLIKTRGQQVTLSCSPISGHRSVSWYQQTPGQGLQFLFEYFSETQRNKGNFPGRFSGRQFSNSRSEMNVSTLELGDSALYLCASSEGLSTDTQYFGPGTRLTVL.

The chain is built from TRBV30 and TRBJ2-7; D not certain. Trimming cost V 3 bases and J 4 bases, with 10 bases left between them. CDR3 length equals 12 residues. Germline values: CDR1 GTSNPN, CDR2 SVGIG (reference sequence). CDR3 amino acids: CAWRQKGYEQYF. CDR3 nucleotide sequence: TGTGCCTGGAGACAGAAGGGTTACGAGCAGTACTTC.

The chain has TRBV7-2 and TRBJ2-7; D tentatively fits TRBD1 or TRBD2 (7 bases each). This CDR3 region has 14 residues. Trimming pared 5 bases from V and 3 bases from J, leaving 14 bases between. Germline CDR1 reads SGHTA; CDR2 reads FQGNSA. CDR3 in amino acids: CASSIDREGYEQYF. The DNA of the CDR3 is TGTGCCAGCAGCATCGACAGGGAGGGCTACGAGCAGTACTTC.

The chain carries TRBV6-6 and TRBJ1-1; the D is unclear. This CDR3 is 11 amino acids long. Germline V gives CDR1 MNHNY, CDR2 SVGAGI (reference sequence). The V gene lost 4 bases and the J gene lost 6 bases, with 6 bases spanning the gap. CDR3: CASSSFSEAFF. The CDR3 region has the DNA TGTGCCAGCAGTTCCTTTTCTGAAGCTTTCTTT.

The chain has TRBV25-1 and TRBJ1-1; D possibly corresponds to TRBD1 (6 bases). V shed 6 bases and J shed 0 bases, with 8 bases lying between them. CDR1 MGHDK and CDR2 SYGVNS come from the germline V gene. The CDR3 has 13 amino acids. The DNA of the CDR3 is TGTGCCAGCAGCGGGACAATGAACACTGAAGCTTTCTTT. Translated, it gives CASSGTMNTEAFF.

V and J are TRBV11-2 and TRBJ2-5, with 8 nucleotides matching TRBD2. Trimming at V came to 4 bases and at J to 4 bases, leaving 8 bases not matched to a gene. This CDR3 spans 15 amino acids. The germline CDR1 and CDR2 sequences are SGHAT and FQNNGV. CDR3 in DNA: TGTGCCAGCAGCTCCTCAAGCGGGAGAGGAGAGACCCAGTACTTC. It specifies CASSSSSGRGETQYF.

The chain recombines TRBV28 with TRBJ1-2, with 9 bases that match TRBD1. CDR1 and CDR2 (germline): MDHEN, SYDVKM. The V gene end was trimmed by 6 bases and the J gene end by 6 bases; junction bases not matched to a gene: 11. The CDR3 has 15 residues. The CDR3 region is CASSLSGQGLHGYTF. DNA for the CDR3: TGTGCCAGCAGCCTTTCGGGACAGGGACTCCATGGCTACACCTTC.

CDR3 in amino acids: CAWNVESSYNEQFF. CDR3 DNA: TGTGCCTGGAACGTGGAAAGCTCCTACAATGAGCAGTTCTTC. This chain links TRBV30 with TRBJ2-1; D gene uncertain. Trimming removed 4 bases from V and 0 bases from J, with 10 bases in between. Germline V CDR1 and CDR2: GTSNPN, SVGIG (reference sequence). This CDR3 contains 14 residues.

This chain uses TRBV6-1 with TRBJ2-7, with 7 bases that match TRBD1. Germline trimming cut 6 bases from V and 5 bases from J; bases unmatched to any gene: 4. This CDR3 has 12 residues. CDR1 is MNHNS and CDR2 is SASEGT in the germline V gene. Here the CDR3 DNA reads TGTGCCAGCAGCAACAGGGGTAACGAGCAGTACTTC. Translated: CASSNRGNEQYF.

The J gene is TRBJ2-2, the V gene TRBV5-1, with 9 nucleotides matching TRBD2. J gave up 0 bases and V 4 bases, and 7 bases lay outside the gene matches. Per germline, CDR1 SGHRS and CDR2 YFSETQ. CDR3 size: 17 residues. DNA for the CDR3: TGCGCCAGCAGCCCCCGTAGCGGGAGCGCGAACACCGGGGAGCTGTTTTTT. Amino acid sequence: CASSPRSGSANTGELFF. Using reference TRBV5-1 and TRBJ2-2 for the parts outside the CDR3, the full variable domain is KAGVTQTPRYLIKTRGQQVTLSCSPISGHRSVSWYQQTPGQGLQFLFEYFSETQRNKGNFPGRFSGRQFSNSRSEMNVSTLELGDSALYLCASSPRSGSANTGELFFGEGSRLTVL.